This T cell receptor (beta chain) comes out of a study of blood T cell repertoires in COVID-19. Looking at the study overall: Whether acute or convalescent, the COVID-19 samples came from the United States, Italy and Spain. T cells, B-cell-depleted T cells, or PBMCs provided the cDNA or gDNA that served as material.

The V and J ends lost 4 bases and 7 bases respectively, with 11 bases between them. This CDR3 comprises 13 residues. Germline CDR1 and CDR2: LGHDT and YNNKEL (reference sequence). Method: immunoSEQ multiplex PCR; TCRdb's copy keeps in-frame clones and lacks some. The sample lists under 200,000 clones; 80% to 85% were seen once. This receptor was taken from a human donor with acute or convalescent COVID-19. The donor label of this sample is uncertain. This chain connects TRBV3-1 (or the pseudogene TRBV3-2) to TRBJ2-1, with D possibly matching TRBD2 (7 bases). The sequencing sample was made of peripheral blood. DNA for the CDR3: TGTGCCAGCAGCCTAGGGGGGGAAAATGAGCAGTTCTTC. It translates to CASSLGGENEQFF.